The 7 T cell receptor beta chains given below trace back to one sample, sequenced in a study. In TCRdb, the RT-PCR reads were re-called with MiXCR into one record per CDR3 protein. Among fewer than 800,000 distinct CDR3 sequences listed, 11% to 15% were seen once. Sequences were obtained from memory CD4+ T cells from blood. The receptor source for this set is a female donor in good health, serving as a healthy control.

This clonotype was observed many times. V gene TRBV7-2 combines with J gene TRBJ1-3, with D hard to call. There are 15 residues in the CDR3. Germline V gene sequence: CDR1 SGHTA, CDR2 FQGNSA. Trimming took 1 base from V and 0 from J, leaving 7 bases between them. CDR3 residues: CASSLGSLSGNTIYF. CDR3 sequence (DNA): TGTGCCAGCAGCTTAGGCAGCCTCTCTGGAAACACCATATATTTT.

This clonotype was counted between two and nine times. This rearrangement joins TRBV7-9 to TRBJ1-4; 7 bases fit TRBD1. Germline V gene lookup returns CDR1 SEHNR and CDR2 FQNEAQ (reference sequence). This CDR3 contains 14 residues. V lost 0 bases, J lost 6 bases, and 1 base stayed unmatched. The CDR3: CASSLAGGDEKLFF. The CDR3 DNA reads TGTGCCAGCAGCTTAGCAGGGGGCGATGAAAAACTGTTTTTT.

This clonotype was seen ten or more times. The chain is built from TRBV20-1 and TRBJ1-6, with TRBD1 as a possible D gene (6 bases). Germline assignment: CDR1 DFQATT and CDR2 SNEGSKA (reference sequence). CDR3 size: 16 residues. V was shortened by 1 base and J by 10 bases, with 20 bases between the two germline ends. The CDR3 bases are TGCAGTGCTAGAGTAACGGGACATAGGCAGGAGTCACCCCTCCACTTT. Protein sequence: CSARVTGHRQESPLHF.

In its sample, this clonotype was seen many times. The genes are TRBV9 and TRBJ2-2; 9 bases agree with TRBD1. J was trimmed by 7 bases and V by 3 bases; bases with no gene match: 10. This CDR3 has 16 amino acids. The germline gives CDR1 SGDLS, CDR2 YYNGEE. CDR3 sequence reads: CASSGRGQGDIGELFF. In DNA, the CDR3 is TGTGCCAGCAGCGGAAGGGGACAGGGAGATATCGGGGAGCTGTTTTTT.

The genes are TRBV27 and TRBJ1-5; 7 bases agree with TRBD1. Losses at the gene ends were 5 bases for V and 2 bases for J; bases not matched to a gene: 18. The CDR3 length is 19 residues. CDR1 is MNHEY, CDR2 SMNVEV, per germline (reference sequence). Here the CDR3 reads CASSKTRQGEELGNQPQHF. The CDR3 nucleotides read TGTGCCAGCAGTAAAACCCGACAGGGCGAGGAGTTGGGCAATCAGCCCCAGCATTTT.

This clonotype has more than one count but fewer than ten. The V gene is TRBV10-3, the J gene TRBJ2-5; tentative D call: TRBD2 (5 bases). The CDR3 runs 13 residues. CDR1 ENHRY and CDR2 SYGVKD come from the germline V gene. CDR3 protein: CAARGLSQETQYF. CDR3 nucleotides: TGTGCTGCCAGAGGGTTGAGCCAAGAGACCCAGTACTTC.

This clonotype was seen once. This chain joins TRBV3-1 and TRBJ2-2, with D unclear. Germline V gene lookup returns CDR1 LGHDT and CDR2 YNNKEL (reference sequence). V dropped 1 base and J dropped 5 bases, with 5 bases sitting between them. The CDR3 spans 13 residues. The CDR3 DNA reads TGTGCCAGCAGCCAAGGGACGACCGGGGAGCTGTTTTTT. Translating it yields CASSQGTTGELFF.